Given below is one T cell receptor beta chain in context. These data are taken from a study of blood T cells in healthy people across ages. This CDR3 is built from 15 residues. Per germline, CDR1 LNHDA and CDR2 SQIVND (reference sequence). The V and J ends lost 7 bases and 0 bases respectively, with 13 bases between them. The authors ran a second PCR of roughly 6 to 12 cycles using a sample-barcoded 5' primer and a J-beta primer mix. MiXCR, run by TCRdb on the 5' RACE reads, gives a single entry per CDR3 protein. The data contain around 1,000,000 distinct CDR3 sequences, about 23% of them singletons. This sample also belongs to another study, concerning T cells of mothers and their children.

Sequenced sample: blood. This clonotype was obtained from a girl aged 2 to 9 in good health. V gene TRBV19 combines with J gene TRBJ1-5; D uncertain. CDR3 protein: CASNDWYDSNQPQHF. The CDR3 DNA sequence: TGTGCCAGTAACGATTGGTATGATAGCAATCAGCCCCAGCATTTT.